Listed below are T cell receptor beta chains from one sample, sequenced in a study of graft-versus-host responses after intestinal transplantation. TCRdb keeps only in-frame clones here, not all; method: immunoSEQ multiplex PCR. The sample contains about 86,000 clones, roughly 87% of which appear only once. No antigen has been assigned to these receptors. This specimen was unstimulated CD8+ T cells sorted from spleen or lymph node cells, taken before intestinal transplant. These receptors were obtained from a human donor who received an intestinal transplant. Each CDR3 is given with its conserved first and last residue. The order of the fields is clone size, V gene, J gene, D gene, CDR3 DNA, CDR3 protein. A D gene is named only where the DNA matches it firmly. The size of a clone is reported for some rows only, either as once, few or many, or as a class for expanded clones.

>NA|TRBV13|TRBJ1-1|NA
TGTGCCAGCAGCTTAGGAGGGGTTTTCTCTGAAGCTTTCTTT
CASSLGGVFSEAFF
>NA|TRBV29-1|TRBJ2-7|TRBD1
TGCAGCGTTGAGGCAGGGGGTCCCTACGAGCAGTACTTC
CSVEAGGPYEQYF
>NA|TRBV5-4|TRBJ2-7|NA
TGTGCCAGCAGCTTGGGCGGGACGGCCTCCTACGAGCAGTACTTC
CASSLGGTASYEQYF
>NA|TRBV5-5|TRBJ1-1|NA
TGTGCCAGCAGCCCTCGCTCGGGGACTGAAGCTTTCTTT
CASSPRSGTEAFF
>NA|TRBV6-5|TRBJ1-6|NA
TGTGCCAGCAGTTCCGTGCGTGGCTATAATTCACCCCTCCACTTT
CASSSVRGYNSPLHF
>NA|TRBV6-1|TRBJ1-4|NA
TGTGCCAGCAGTTGGACAGCGGGCGAGGAAAAACTGTTTTTT
CASSWTAGEEKLFF
>NA|TRBV29-1|TRBJ2-5|NA
TGCAGCGTGAATACGGGACAAGGGGGTCAAGAGACCCAGTACTTC
CSVNTGQGGQETQYF
>NA|TRBV5-1|TRBJ2-7|NA
TGCGCCAGCAGCTTGACGCACGACGAGCAGTACTTC
CASSLTHDEQYF
>NA|TRBV5-5|TRBJ2-3|NA
TGTGCCAGCAGCCCCTACCCGGACATTAGCACAGATACGCAGTATTTT
CASSPYPDISTDTQYF
>NA|TRBV9|TRBJ2-2|NA
TGTGCCAGCAGCGTAGAGGGCGGGCCAGTGACCGGGGAGCTGTTTTTT
CASSVEGGPVTGELFF
>NA|TRBV30|TRBJ2-7|NA
TGTGCCTGGAGTTTGGGACACGTCTACGAGCAGTACTTC
CAWSLGHVYEQYF
>NA|TRBV27|TRBJ2-7|NA
TGTGCCAGCAGTTTAGGGGGCTACGAGCAGTACTTC
CASSLGGYEQYF
>NA|TRBV5-1|TRBJ1-2|NA
TGCGCCAGCAGCATTACAGAAAACTATGGCTACACCTTC
CASSITENYGYTF
>NA|TRBV19|TRBJ2-7|NA
TGTGCCAGTACTCCCACAGTCCCCTATAAAACCTCCTACGAGCAGTACTTC
CASTPTVPYKTSYEQYF
>NA|TRBV30|TRBJ2-2|NA
TGTGCCTGGAGCGGCGGAGGGCTATATACCGGGGAGCTGTTTTTT
CAWSGGGLYTGELFF
>NA|TRBV2|TRBJ2-7|TRBD2
TGTGCCAGCGCCCGGGACTATAACGAGCAGTATTTC
CASARDYNEQYF
>NA|TRBV2|TRBJ2-5|NA
TGTGCCAGCAAGGGTGGGCCGTACCAAGAGACCCAGTACTTC
CASKGGPYQETQYF
>NA|TRBV27|TRBJ1-2|TRBD1
TGTGCCAGCAGTTTAGTCCCACAGGGGGCGGATGGCTACACCTTC
CASSLVPQGADGYTF
>NA|TRBV6-6|TRBJ2-7|TRBD2
TGTGCCAGCAGTCAACTAGCGGCGGAATCCTACGAGCAGTACTTC
CASSQLAAESYEQYF
>NA|TRBV6-5|TRBJ1-1|TRBD1
TGTGCCAGCAGTACTCAGACAGGGGGCACTGAAGCTTTCTTT
CASSTQTGGTEAFF
>NA|TRBV6-5|TRBJ1-2|NA
TGTGCCAGCAGTTACTCGTGGGATCCTAAGAGGGGCTACACCTTC
CASSYSWDPKRGYTF
>NA|TRBV6-1|TRBJ1-2|NA
TGTGCCAGCAGGCGGGACATTAACTATGGCTACACCTTC
CASRRDINYGYTF
>NA|TRBV4-1|TRBJ2-2|NA
TGCGCCAGCAGCCAGGGAGCGTTCGCCACCGGGGAGCTGTTTTTT
CASSQGAFATGELFF
>NA|TRBV13|TRBJ1-6|TRBD1
TGTGCCAGCAGCGCGTCGGGACAGGGCGACTCACCCCTCCACTTT
CASSASGQGDSPLHF
>NA|TRBV7-6|TRBJ2-6|NA
TGTGCCAGCAGCAGCAGTGCGGCAGGGACTGGGGCCAACGTCCTGACTTTC
CASSSSAAGTGANVLTF
>NA|TRBV9|TRBJ2-3|NA
TGTGCCAGCACCCCCGGACTATCCTCTAGCACAGATACGCAGTATTTT
CASTPGLSSSTDTQYF
>NA|TRBV30|TRBJ1-2|NA
TGTGCCTGGAGGGGCGGCCCAACCCTTAACTATGGCTACACCTTC
CAWRGGPTLNYGYTF
>NA|TRBV27|TRBJ2-1|NA
TGTGCCAGCAGTTGGGGGTCCTACAATGAGCAGTTCTTC
CASSWGSYNEQFF
>NA|TRBV4-2|TRBJ2-7|NA
TGTGCCAGCAGCCAAGAGACTTGGCCGACCTACGAGCAGTACTTC
CASSQETWPTYEQYF
>once|TRBV5-8|TRBJ1-2|NA
TGTGCCAGCAGCTTTGCAAATGGCTACACCTTC
CASSFANGYTF
>NA|TRBV27|TRBJ1-5|NA
TGTGCCAGCAGTTCGGTCACAGGGAATAGCAATCAGCCCCAGCATTTT
CASSSVTGNSNQPQHF
>NA|TRBV19|TRBJ2-1|TRBD2
TGTGCCAGTAGTATACGTTCAGGGACTAGCGCTTCCTACAATGAGCAGTTCTTC
CASSIRSGTSASYNEQFF
>NA|TRBV5-6|TRBJ1-3|NA
TGTGCCAGCAGCTCTATCACTGCAGGGGCTGGAAACACCATATATTTT
CASSSITAGAGNTIYF
>NA|TRBV20-1|TRBJ1-1|NA
TGCAGTGCTAGTTGGGGAAACGAAGCTTTCTTT
CSASWGNEAFF
>NA|TRBV6-5|TRBJ2-1|NA
TGTGCCAGCAGTTACGCCGGGGGATTCAATGAGCAGTTCTTC
CASSYAGGFNEQFF
>NA|TRBV27|TRBJ2-3|TRBD1
TGTGCCAGCAGTGGACGAGGGACAGCCCTTTACCAGTTTAGCACAGATACGCAGTATTTT
CASSGRGTALYQFSTDTQYF
>few|TRBV21-1|TRBJ1-3|NA
TGTGCCAGAACGGGGGGAGTCTCTGGAAACACCATATATTTT
CARTGGVSGNTIYF
>once|TRBV21-1|TRBJ2-1|NA
TGTGCCAGCAGCAAACCCGCCCAAACGACTGCTAGCGGAAACCCCTCCTACAATGAGCAGTTCTTC
CASSKPAQTTASGNPSYNEQFF
>NA|TRBV6-6|TRBJ2-5|NA
TGTGCCAGCAGTTACTATGGACAGCAAGAGACCCAGTACTTC
CASSYYGQQETQYF
>NA|TRBV4-1|TRBJ2-1|TRBD2
TGCGCCAGCAGCCAAGGCCTATGGGGCGGGAGGATCGGGAATGAGCAGTTCTTC
CASSQGLWGGRIGNEQFF
>NA|TRBV13|TRBJ2-7|NA
TGTGCCAGCAGCTTAGGATACAGGGTCCCAACCACCGAGCAGTACTTC
CASSLGYRVPTTEQYF
>few|TRBV27|TRBJ2-4|NA
TGTGCCAGCAGTTTATCTGCCGCCGTGGGGTCCCAGTACTTC
CASSLSAAVGSQYF
>NA|TRBV20-1|TRBJ1-2|NA
TGCAGTGCTAGAGGTGACTATGGCTACACCTTC
CSARGDYGYTF
>NA|TRBV28|TRBJ1-3|NA
TGTGCCAGCAGTCCACCAGACAGGCACTCTGGAAACACCATATATTTT
CASSPPDRHSGNTIYF
>NA|TRBV19|TRBJ2-7|TRBD1
TGTGCCAGTAGTACCCTCGGACAGGGGGCCTCCTACGAGCAGTACTTC
CASSTLGQGASYEQYF
>NA|TRBV6-5|TRBJ1-2|NA
TGTGCCAGCAGTTACCACGGGTCCGGAGTTGGCTACACCTTC
CASSYHGSGVGYTF
>NA|TRBV2|TRBJ1-1|NA
TGTGCCAGCAGGGAAGATCCGAACACTGAAGCTTTCTTT
CASREDPNTEAFF